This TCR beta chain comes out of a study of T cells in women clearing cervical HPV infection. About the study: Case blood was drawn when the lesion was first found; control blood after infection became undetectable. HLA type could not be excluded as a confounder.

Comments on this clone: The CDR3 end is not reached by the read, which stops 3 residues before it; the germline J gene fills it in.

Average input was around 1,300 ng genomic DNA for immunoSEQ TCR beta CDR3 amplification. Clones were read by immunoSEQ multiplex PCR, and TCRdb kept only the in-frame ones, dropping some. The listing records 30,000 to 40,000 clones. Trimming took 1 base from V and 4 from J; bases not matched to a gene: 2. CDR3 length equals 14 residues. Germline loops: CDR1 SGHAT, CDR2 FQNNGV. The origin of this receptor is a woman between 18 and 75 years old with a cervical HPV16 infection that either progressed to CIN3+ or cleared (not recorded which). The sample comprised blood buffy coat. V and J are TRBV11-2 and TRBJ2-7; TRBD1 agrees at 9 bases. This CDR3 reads CASSLAQGAYEQYF. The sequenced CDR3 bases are TGTGCCAGCAGCTTAGCACAGGGGGCTTACGAG.